This T cell receptor (beta chain) emerged from a study of shared clonotypes between healthy human individuals. Study results and caveats: Of the naive CD4 clonotypes, roughly 5% were shared across a handful of donors.

Donors were healthy HIV-negative adults without recent acute infections or vaccinations. Profiling relied on immunoSEQ multiplex PCR, and the TCRdb table lists in-frame clones only, not all of them. In the table there are around 2.3 million clones, more than 90% of which are singletons. This clone was seen only once. Its specificity is unknown. The CDR3 contains 15 residues. Trimming pared 5 bases from V and 2 bases from J, leaving 15 bases between. Germline CDR1 LNHDA, CDR2 SQIVND (reference sequence). This receptor was taken from a man younger than 30 in good health. Sample: naive CD4+ T cells sorted from blood. The subset here: CD45RA+ positively selected. V and J are TRBV19 and TRBJ1-2, with D maybe TRBD1 (6 bases). The CDR3, as DNA: TGTGCCAGTAGTGGGTCCAGGGGAGGAAACTATGGCTACACCTTC. Residues: CASSGSRGGNYGYTF. Complete variable domain (other parts from reference TRBV19 and TRBJ1-2): DGGITQSPKYLFRKEGQNVTLSCEQNLNHDAMYWYRQDPGQGLRLIYYSQIVNDFQKGDIAEGYSVSREKKESFPLTVTSAQKNPTAFYLCASSGSRGGNYGYTFGSGTRLTVV.